This TCR beta chain stems from a study of identical twins. This clonotype was counted ten times or more. The CDR3 has 13 residues. Deletions cut 1 base from V and 4 bases from J, with 10 bases between. Germline loops: CDR1 SQVTM, CDR2 ANQGSEA. TCRdb processed the 5' RACE reads anew with MiXCR; each CDR3 protein has one entry. The sample lists hundreds of thousands of distinct CDR3 sequences; 7.5% were seen once. The same data also contributed to another study, on yellow fever vaccine responses in identical twins.

The sequenced material came from memory (CD45RO+) T cells sorted from blood. The receptor was derived from a young woman in good health. The chain is built from TRBV29-1 and TRBJ2-5, with D possibly matching TRBD1 (6 bases). The CDR3 reads CSVEGARGETQYF. The CDR3 bases are TGCAGCGTTGAAGGTGCCAGGGGAGAGACCCAGTACTTC.